What follows are 25 T cell receptor beta chains derived from one specimen sequenced in a study of blood T cells in healthy people across ages. Together with a sample-barcoded 5' primer, a J-beta primer mix was included in a second PCR lasting roughly 6 to 12 cycles. TCRdb recomputed calls from the 5' RACE reads with MiXCR, one row per CDR3 protein. Of nearly 800,000 distinct CDR3 sequences listed, roughly 25% were seen once; the top ten hold approximately 3.7%. These data were also filed under a second study, of T cells of mothers and their children.

The material sequenced was blood. All receptors come from a boy aged 5-17 years in good health.

This clonotype was counted between two and nine times. The rearrangement joins TRBV10-3 to TRBJ1-1; unclear D gene. The CDR3 extends over 13 amino acids. Germline values: CDR1 ENHRY, CDR2 SYGVKD. V was cut by 4 bases and J by 1 base, with 7 bases left in between. The CDR3 here is CAISGTANTEAFF. In nucleotides, the CDR3 is TGTGCCATCAGTGGAACAGCGAACACTGAAGCTTTCTTT.

This clonotype was counted between two and nine times. The J gene is TRBJ1-2, the V gene TRBV19, with 7 bases that match TRBD1. From germline, CDR1 is LNHDA and CDR2 SQIVND (reference sequence). The length of the CDR3 is 12 residues. J gave up 2 bases and V 8 bases, and 2 bases lay outside the gene matches. In DNA, the CDR3 is TGTGCCAGTTGGGGACAGAACTATGGCTACACCTTC. Translation gives CASWGQNYGYTF.

The V call is TRBV7-2, the J call TRBJ2-5, with 7 bases identical to TRBD1. CDR1 is SGHTA, CDR2 FQGNSA, per germline. The V gene end was trimmed by 4 bases and the J gene end by 5 bases; junction bases not matched to a gene: 4. The CDR3 has 13 amino acids. The CDR3 here is CASSSDRMETQYF. The CDR3 bases are TGTGCCAGCAGCTCGGACAGGATGGAGACCCAGTACTTC.

Ten or more counts support this clonotype. The CDR3 loop is CASSQGKGTGGEQYF. The DNA for the CDR3 is TGCGCCAGCAGCCAAGGAAAGGGGACAGGGGGCGAGCAGTACTTC. The chain couples TRBV4-3 to TRBJ2-7; 11 nucleotides line up with TRBD1. This CDR3 is built from 15 residues. In germline, CDR1 is LGHNA, CDR2 YSLEER. J gave up 6 bases and V 1 base, and 5 bases lay outside the gene matches.

The chain employs TRBV20-1 and TRBJ2-3; D is possibly TRBD2 (6 bases). The V gene lost 5 bases and the J gene lost 1 base, with 16 bases spanning the gap. CDR1 and CDR2 from the germline V gene are DFQATT and SNEGSKA (reference sequence). The CDR3 covers 15 residues. CDR3 protein: CSAQKRVGGTDTQYF. The DNA of the CDR3 is TGCAGTGCTCAAAAGCGGGTGGGAGGCACAGATACGCAGTATTTT.

This clonotype turned up a few times. The V call is TRBV27, the J call TRBJ2-4; D is perhaps TRBD2 (6 bases). Germline V lookup: CDR1 MNHEY, CDR2 SMNVEV (reference sequence). V lost 2 bases and J lost 8, with 16 bases in between. There are 15 residues in the CDR3. CDR3 DNA: TGTGCCAGCAGTTTAGGAGGGGCCTCTCTATACATTCAGTACTTC. It codes for CASSLGGASLYIQYF.

The DNA of the CDR3 is TGTGCCAGCAGCTTAGGCGCAGCAATCTATGGCTACACCTTC. Translated, it gives CASSLGAAIYGYTF. The chain combines TRBV7-2 with TRBJ1-2; D is unclear. Germline V gives CDR1 SGHTA, CDR2 FQGNSA. V lost 1 base and J 4 bases, leaving 10 bases between the germline ends. The length of the CDR3 is 14 residues.

This clonotype turned up a few times. V usage is TRBV2 and J usage is TRBJ2-7; 9 positions agree with TRBD1. V lost 6 bases and J lost 6; bases outside the gene matches: 9. This CDR3 is 14 amino acids long. Germline values: CDR1 SNHLY, CDR2 FYNNEI. The CDR3 DNA reads as TGTGCCAGCAGGCTGACAGGGGGAAAAAGCGAGCAGTACTTC. Its protein is CASRLTGGKSEQYF.

This clonotype appeared once. The chain employs TRBV7-2 and TRBJ2-7; D perhaps matches TRBD1 (6 bases). The length of the CDR3 is 18 residues. Germline V gene data show CDR1 as SGHTA and CDR2 as FQGNSA. Trimming shortened V by 5 bases and J by 0 bases, and 23 bases separated the two germline ends. The CDR3 DNA reads as TGTGCCAGCAGCCGGCTAGGGACACAGCAAATCCTCTCCTACGAGCAGTACTTC. Protein product: CASSRLGTQQILSYEQYF.

The rearrangement links TRBV24-1 to TRBJ2-3; 7 bases line up with TRBD2. The V gene end was trimmed by 5 bases and the J gene end by 4 bases; junction bases not matched to a gene: 2. The germline V gene has CDR1 KGHDR and CDR2 SFDVKD. This CDR3 spans 13 amino acids. The CDR3 loop is CATSVTSADTQYF. The CDR3 nucleotides read TGTGCCACCAGTGTCACTAGCGCAGATACGCAGTATTTT.

V usage is TRBV20-1 and J usage is TRBJ2-5, with D possibly matching TRBD1 (5 bases). V lost 3 bases to trimming and J lost 5 bases, with 16 bases between them. The length of the CDR3 is 14 residues. Germline V CDR1 and CDR2: DFQATT, SNEGSKA (reference sequence). The CDR3 sequence is CSARVSGLRETQYF. The CDR3 bases are TGCAGTGCTAGGGTCTCAGGGCTGCGGGAGACCCAGTACTTC.

The chain joins TRBV10-3 to TRBJ2-5; TRBD2 is a possible D gene (5 bases). The J call may not be correct, given that the DNA end is closer to TRBJ2-1. The germline CDR1 and CDR2 sequences are ENHRY and SYGVKD. This CDR3 spans 11 amino acids. The CDR3 here is CAISLANEQFF. CDR3 DNA sequence: TGTGCCATCAGTCTAGCAAATGAGCAGTTCTTC.

This clonotype appeared a few times. The chain recombines TRBV13 with TRBJ2-7; D assignment may be TRBD1 or TRBD2 (5 bases each). Trimming removed 4 bases from V and 3 bases from J, with 16 bases in between. Looked up from germline, CDR1 is PRHDT and CDR2 is FYEKMQ (reference sequence). The CDR3 sequence is 15 residues long. The CDR3 DNA reads TGTGCCAGCAGCTCCGATCCGGGACGGCGCTACGAGCAGTACTTC. This gives the protein CASSSDPGRRYEQYF.

This clonotype has only a few counts. The rearrangement uses TRBV6-5 and TRBJ1-2; D gene unclear. The CDR3 spans 14 residues. Trimming cost V 2 bases and J 7 bases, with 14 bases left between them. Germline V CDR1 and CDR2: MNHEY, SVGAGI. The CDR3 reads CASSYGRQVPGYTF. In DNA, the CDR3 is TGTGCCAGCAGTTACGGGAGACAAGTTCCTGGCTACACCTTC.

The chain links TRBV20-1 to TRBJ2-2, with D possibly matching TRBD2 (6 bases). The CDR3 runs 13 residues. Germline V CDR1 and CDR2: DFQATT, SNEGSKA (reference sequence). V was trimmed by 6 bases and J by 3 bases, leaving 11 bases between them. The CDR3 loop is CSARDFDTGELFF. CDR3 bases: TGCAGTGCCCGGGACTTTGACACCGGGGAGCTGTTTTTT.

V gene TRBV20-1 combines with J gene TRBJ2-7; D unresolved. The DNA end is more similar to TRBJ2-5, so the J call may be wrong. The CDR3 totals 11 residues. The germline V gene has CDR1 DFQATT and CDR2 SNEGSKA (reference sequence). The CDR3 loop reads CSAREGETQYF. CDR3 bases: TGCAGTGCTAGAGAGGGTGAGACCCAGTACTTC.

The chain recombines TRBV27 with TRBJ2-7, with D possibly being TRBD2 (6 bases). The CDR3 runs 12 residues. Germline-derived CDR1 and CDR2 are MNHEY and SMNVEV (reference sequence). Trimming removed 6 bases at V and 12 bases at J, with 18 bases between. CDR3: CASSHPGGATYF. DNA for the CDR3: TGTGCCAGCAGCCACCCTGGAGGGGCGACGTACTTC.

Only a few counts were recorded for this clonotype. The V gene is TRBV2, the J gene TRBJ2-1; a possible D gene is TRBD2 (6 bases). The V end was cut by 5 bases, the J end by 2 bases, with 13 bases between. This CDR3 region has 15 residues. CDR1 is SNHLY, CDR2 FYNNEI, per germline. Here the CDR3 reads CASSLGLRAYNEQFF. CDR3 bases: TGTGCCAGCAGTTTGGGACTTCGAGCCTACAATGAGCAGTTCTTC.

This clonotype was detected only a few times. V gene TRBV4-1 combines with J gene TRBJ2-1, with D perhaps assigned TRBD1 or TRBD2 (5 bases each). Per germline, CDR1 MGHRA and CDR2 YSYEKL. Trimming took off 6 bases at V and 6 bases at J, with 24 bases between the two ends. This CDR3 is 17 amino acids long. The CDR3 nucleotides read TGCGCCAGCAGTCCCTATGCGGGCCGGGACCGTCGCAATGAGCAGTTCTTC. Residues: CASSPYAGRDRRNEQFF.

V gene TRBV7-2 combines with J gene TRBJ2-1; D is possibly TRBD2 (6 bases). The germline gives CDR1 SGHTA, CDR2 FQGNSA. The CDR3 is 15 amino acids. Between the trimmed V and J ends, which lost 4 bases and 6 bases, there was a span of 16 bases. The CDR3 region is CASSSSGLRGNEQFF. The CDR3 DNA reads as TGTGCCAGCAGCTCCTCCGGGCTGCGGGGCAATGAGCAGTTCTTC.

This clonotype was recorded a few times. The genes are TRBV12-3 or TRBV12-4 and TRBJ1-6; 10 bases agree with TRBD1. This CDR3 is built from 15 residues. The ends lost 6 bases at V and 12 bases at J; junction bases unmatched: 11. This chain's CDR3 is CASRAGLTGGEPLHF. CDR3 sequence (DNA): TGTGCCAGCAGGGCCGGATTGACAGGGGGCGAACCCCTCCACTTT.

The rearrangement uses TRBV20-1 and TRBJ2-7; D is possibly TRBD1 or TRBD2 (7 bases each). The CDR3 consists of 14 residues. Germline V gene lookup returns CDR1 DFQATT and CDR2 SNEGSKA (reference sequence). V was shortened by 6 bases and J by 2 bases, with 17 bases between the two germline ends. DNA of the CDR3: TGCAGTGCCCGGGGGGACAGTATAACCTACGAGCAGTACTTC. This codes for CSARGDSITYEQYF.

This clonotype showed up just a few times. In nucleotides, the CDR3 is TGTGCCAGCAGAGCAACGGGACTAGCGGGGGCACGAGATACGCAGTATTTT. It encodes CASRATGLAGARDTQYF. This rearrangement joins TRBV12-3 or TRBV12-4 to TRBJ2-3; the match to TRBD2 covers 14 bases. There are 17 residues in the CDR3. The V gene end was trimmed by 6 bases and the J gene end by 5 bases; junction bases not matched to a gene: 10.

This clonotype was counted at least ten times. CDR3 sequence: CASSPDHNEQFF. CDR3 nucleotides: TGTGCCAGCAGCCCCGATCACAATGAGCAGTTCTTC. The rearrangement uses TRBV11-2 and TRBJ2-1; the D is unclear. V lost 5 bases and J 5 bases, leaving 7 bases between the germline ends. The CDR3 runs 12 residues. CDR1 SGHAT and CDR2 FQNNGV come from the germline V gene. Based on the CDR3 plus reference TRBV11-2 and TRBJ2-1, the full variable domain is EAGVAQSPRYKIIEKRQSVAFWCNPISGHATLYWYQQILGQGPKLLIQFQNNGVVDDSQLPKDRFSAERLKGVDSTLKIQPAKLEDSAVYLCASSPDHNEQFFGPGTRLTVL.

This clonotype was seen a few times. This chain uses TRBV18 with TRBJ1-5; no clear D. CDR1 is KGHSH and CDR2 is LQKENI in the germline V gene. There are 12 residues in the CDR3. The V end lost 8 bases, the J end lost 8 bases, and 13 bases lay between the germline ends. The CDR3 protein is CASRSGVEPQHF. The DNA of the CDR3 is TGTGCCAGCAGATCCGGCGTGGAGCCCCAGCATTTT.